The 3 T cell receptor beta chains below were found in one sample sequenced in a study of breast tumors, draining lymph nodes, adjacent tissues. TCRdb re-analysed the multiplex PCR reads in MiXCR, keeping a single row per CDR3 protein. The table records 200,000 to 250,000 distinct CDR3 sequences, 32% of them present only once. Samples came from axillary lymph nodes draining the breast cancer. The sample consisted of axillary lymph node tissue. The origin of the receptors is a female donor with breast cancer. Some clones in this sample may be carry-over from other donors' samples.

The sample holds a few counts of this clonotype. The CDR3 coding sequence is TGTGCTAGTGGTTTGGATCAGAACACTGAAGCTTTCTTT. This encodes CASGLDQNTEAFF. The J gene is TRBJ1-1, the V gene TRBV12-5; D call uncertain. Germline CDR1 and CDR2: LGHNT and FRNRAP. With 1 base removed from V and 1 base from J, the gap between germline ends came to 4 bases. The CDR3 consists of 13 residues.

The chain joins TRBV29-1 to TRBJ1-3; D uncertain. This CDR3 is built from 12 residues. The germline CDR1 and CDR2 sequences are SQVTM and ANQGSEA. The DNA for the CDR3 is TGCAGTTTGGACGGCCCTGGAAACACCATATATTTT. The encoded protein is CSLDGPGNTIYF. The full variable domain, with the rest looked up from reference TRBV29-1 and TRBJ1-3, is SAVISQKPSRDICQRGTSLTIQCQVDSQVTMMFWYRQQPGQSLTLIATANQGSEATYESGFVIDKFPISRPNLTFSTLTVSNMSPEDSSIYLCSLDGPGNTIYFGEGSWLTVV.

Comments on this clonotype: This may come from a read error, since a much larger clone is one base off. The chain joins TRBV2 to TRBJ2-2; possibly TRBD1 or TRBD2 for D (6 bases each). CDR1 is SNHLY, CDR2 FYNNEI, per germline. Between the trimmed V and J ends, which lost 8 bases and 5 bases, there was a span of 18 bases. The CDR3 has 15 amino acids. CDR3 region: CASAFGGRGTGELFF. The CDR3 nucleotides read TGTGCCAGCGCCTTCGGGGGTAGGGGGACCGGGGAGCTGTTTTTT.